The entry below describes one TCR beta chain. Its antigen is currently not known. Base quality data are lacking; no much larger clone is found one base away. The germline V gene supplies CDR1 SNHLY and CDR2 FYNNEI. A distance of 17 bases separates the germline ends of V and J, which lose 7 bases and 4 bases respectively. The cysteine opens and the phenylalanine closes a CDR3 of 15 amino acids. Left in the record is the CDR3 DNA by itself, 45 bases read in frame from the first base. The data derive from a study of blood T cell repertoires in COVID-19 (dated by TCRdb to the early 2020s). Looking at the study overall: Samples from collaborators originated in the United States, Italy and Spain and spanned both the acute and convalescent phases of COVID-19. The prospective study material was composed of cDNA or gDNA derived from T cells, B-cell-depleted T cells, or PBMCs. Deeply sampled blood TCRbeta repertoires from subjects exposed to, actively infected with, or recovered from COVID-19 were included in the dataset. A freely available public database, intended as a resource for researchers studying the immune response to SARS-CoV-2, is where the repertoires were released. The samples were drawn from two sources: the first 160 participants of the ongoing ImmuneRACE study, and 1,254 subjects contributed by 6 global collaborators. Nearly every sample came with metadata listing a de-identified subject ID, COVID-19 status, age in years and sex. Where HLA class I and class II types were available, the types were taken from metadata supplied by the sample provider, not from assay-based typing.

Enrolling through a virtual design, the prospective study's participants ranged in age from roughly 18 to 95 years and lived across roughly 24 United States geographic areas. Cohort assignment in the prospective study relied on participant-reported clinical history from a screening survey and a study questionnaire. Each participant in the prospective study had whole blood, serum and a nasopharyngeal or oropharyngeal swab collected by mobile phlebotomists. Participants in the prospective study had the option to provide additional blood draws and questionnaires over a roughly two-month period. Blood samples from the prospective study were shipped frozen or at room temperature prior to DNA extraction. TCRbeta CDR3 regions were amplified from genomic DNA by means of the immunoSEQ Assay, a bias-controlled multiplex PCR. In the original analysis: The number of nucleated cells in each sample was estimated from the amplification of reference gene primers within the assay. To quantify the absolute abundance of each unique TCRbeta CDR3 rearrangement, sequence reads were collapsed and filtered. Productive Simpson clonality was computed per sample as the square root of Simpson's diversity index over productive rearrangements. The clones in this table, taken by TCRdb from immuneACCESS, are in-frame only. Not every clone is retained; where verified, under half of the shortfall comes from an unresolved V gene, and the cause of the rest is unknown. D and trimming come from the DNA, and the V and J calls and clone size come from that table. Here the sample has fewer than 450,000 clones; roughly 87% occur a single time. Jointly, the top ten make up approximately 2.1% of the sample.

What the work shows at the level of the full study, not this receptor alone: Clinical and demographic metadata were provided uncurated, with the amount varying by source and participant.

The source of this sequence is a woman in her thirties or forties with acute COVID-19. Material: PBMCs or T cells enriched from blood (not recorded which). The V and J genes are TRBV2 and TRBJ1-5, with the D gene not clear enough to name. The CDR3 has the sequence CASMADYRNNQPQHF. The nucleotide sequence is given as TGTGCCAGCATGGCCGACTACCGTAATAATCAGCCCCAGCATTTT. The variable domain in full, with residues beyond the CDR3 obtained from the reference TRBV2 and TRBJ1-5 genes, is EPEVTQTPSHQVTQMGQEVILRCVPISNHLYFYWYRQILGQKVEFLVSFYNNEISEKSEIFDDQFSVERPDGSNFTLKIRSTKLEDSAMYFCASMADYRNNQPQHFGDGTRLSIL.